Listed here is a single T cell receptor (beta chain). Assay used: immunoSEQ multiplex PCR; TCRdb lists only in-frame clones, some missing. The sample includes under 250,000 clones, roughly 88% of them seen just once. The entry originates in a study of blood T cell repertoires in COVID-19. Study background: The samples span acute and convalescent COVID-19 from the United States, Italy and Spain.

V lost 2 bases, J lost 6 bases, and 7 bases lay in between. Germline CDR1 reads SEHNR; CDR2 reads FQNEAQ (reference sequence). The CDR3 is 12 amino acids. The receptor comes from a woman aged 25 to 39 who had been exposed to COVID-19. The sample comprised PBMCs or T cells enriched from blood (not recorded which). V usage is TRBV7-9 and J usage is TRBJ1-2; D ambiguous. CDR3 amino acids: CASSLTKDGYTF. The CDR3 DNA is TGTGCCAGCAGCTTAACTAAAGATGGCTACACCTTC.